Described below is a single T cell receptor beta chain sequence and its context. The antigen is undetermined. The sample belongs to a study of Ad26.COV2.S vaccination and SARS-CoV-2 variants. In the study overall: Donor was in the COV1001 Ad26.COV2.S trial arm. The study gave Ad26.COV2.S intramuscularly, once or twice 56 days apart. Study outcomes and limitations: Following vaccination, spike-specific CD8+ and CD4+ T cell responses reportedly exhibited substantial breadth.

This CDR3 has 16 amino acids. Trimming cost V 0 bases and J 4 bases; bases outside gene matches: 5. Germline V gene sequence: CDR1 MNHEY, CDR2 SVGEGT. Measured with immunoSEQ multiplex PCR; TCRdb has only the in-frame clones, and not every one. The sample lists about 350,000 clones, 88% occurring once. Treatment reported: 19 received Ad26.COV2.S at low or high dose, single or two shots; about 5 received placebo; per-sample allocation not given. Repertoires come from day 63 after the first vaccine or placebo injection. Based in Boston, the donor was an adult of 18-55 years. The clonotype comes from a person between 18 and 60 years old who received the Ad26.COV2.S COVID-19 vaccine or a placebo. This chain links TRBV6-2 or TRBV6-3 with TRBJ1-5; TRBD1 matches at 8 bases. Material: peripheral blood, obtained in a trial of Ad26.COV2.S vaccine versus placebo. The CDR3 sequence: CASSYSRQGRNQPQHF. In DNA form, the CDR3 reads TGTGCCAGCAGTTACTCGAGACAGGGGAGGAATCAGCCCCAGCATTTT.